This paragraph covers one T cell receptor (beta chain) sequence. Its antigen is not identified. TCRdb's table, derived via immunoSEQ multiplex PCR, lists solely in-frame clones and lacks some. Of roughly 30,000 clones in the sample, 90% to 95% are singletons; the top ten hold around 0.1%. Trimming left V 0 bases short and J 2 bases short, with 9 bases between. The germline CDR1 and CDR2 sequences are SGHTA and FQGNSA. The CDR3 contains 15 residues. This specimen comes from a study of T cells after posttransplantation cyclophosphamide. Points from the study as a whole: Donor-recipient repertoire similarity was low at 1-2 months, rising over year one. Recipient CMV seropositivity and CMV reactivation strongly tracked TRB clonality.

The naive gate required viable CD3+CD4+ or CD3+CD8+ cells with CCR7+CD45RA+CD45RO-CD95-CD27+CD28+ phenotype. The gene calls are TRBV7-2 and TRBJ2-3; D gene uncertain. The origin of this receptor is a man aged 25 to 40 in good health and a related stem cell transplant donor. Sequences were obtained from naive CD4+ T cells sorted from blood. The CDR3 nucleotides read TGTGCCAGCAGCTTAGCGGTTCTCTACACAGATACGCAGTATTTT. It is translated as CASSLAVLYTDTQYF.